Listed here are 18 T cell receptor beta chains from one sample, sequenced in a study of T cells in women clearing cervical HPV infection. Method: immunoSEQ multiplex PCR; TCRdb's copy keeps in-frame clones and lacks some. Found here are about 20,000 clones; the top ten clones hold 6.7%. Sequencing was done on a sample of blood buffy coat. Receptors were obtained from a woman aged 18 to 75 with a cervical HPV16 infection that either progressed to CIN3+ or cleared (not recorded which).

In the case of this clone: Read coverage stops 3 residues before the CDR3 terminus; the germline J gene supplies the remainder. The J gene is TRBJ2-2, the V gene TRBV28, with TRBD1 identical over 9 bases. After removal of 8 bases from V and 7 bases from J, the junction contained 8 bases not matched to a gene. CDR1 is MDHEN, CDR2 SYDVKM, per germline. The CDR3 contains 14 residues. CDR3 DNA, as far as it was read: TGTGCCAGCTTAAGACAGGGGGATATCGGGGAG. Translation: CASLRQGDIGE. The entire CDR3 protein reads CASLRQGDIGELFF. The whole variable domain, remainder taken from reference TRBV28 and TRBJ2-2, is DVKVTQSSRYLVKRTGEKVFLECVQDMDHENMFWYRQDPGLGLRLIYFSYDVKMKEKGDIPEGYSVSREKKERFSLILESASTNQTSMYLCASLRQGDIGELFFGEGSRLTVL.

CDR3 amino acids: CASSQGAGANVLTF. CDR3 bases read: TGTGCCAGCTCACAGGGGGCTGGGGCCAACGTC. The chain is built from TRBV18 and TRBJ2-6; a possible D gene is TRBD1 (6 bases). From the germline J gene comes the end of the CDR3, since the read stops 3 residues before it. Trimming removed 4 bases from V and 2 bases from J, with 6 bases in between. The CDR3 runs 14 residues. Per germline, CDR1 KGHSH and CDR2 LQKENI.

Concerning this clone itself: From the germline J gene comes the end of the CDR3, since the read stops 3 residues before it. This chain uses TRBV20-1 with TRBJ2-2; no clear D gene. Per germline, CDR1 DFQATT and CDR2 SNEGSKA (reference sequence). CDR3 length: 15 amino acids. Trimming took off 0 bases at V and 1 base at J, with 9 bases between the two ends. The CDR3 bases that were read are TGCAGTGCTAGAGAATCACACAAGAACACCGGGGAG. Its translation is CSARESHKNTGE. The whole CDR3 reads CSARESHKNTGELFF.

With respect to this clone: The read ends 3 residues shy of where the CDR3 ends; the end is completed using the germline J gene. V is TRBV6-1 and J is TRBJ1-2; D is undetermined. From germline, CDR1 is MNHNS and CDR2 SASEGT. Trimming pared 1 base from V and 1 base from J, leaving 4 bases between. The CDR3 has 13 amino acids. The CDR3 bases that were read are TGTGCCAGCAGTGAAGGACTTAACTATGGC. Amino acid sequence: CASSEGLNYG. The CDR3, in full, reads CASSEGLNYGYTF.

As regards this clone: The read stops 3 residues short of the end of the CDR3; the missing end is completed from the germline J gene. The chain has TRBV6-1 and TRBJ1-2; tentatively, D is TRBD1 (5 bases). The V gene's germline CDR1 is MNHNS and CDR2 SASEGT. The CDR3 length is 16 residues. The CDR3 spells CASSGWEGAGRGDYTF. The sequenced part of the CDR3 DNA is TGTGCCAGCAGTGGTTGGGAAGGGGCAGGGAGGGGTGAC.

As for this clone: The sequence runs out 3 residues before the end of the CDR3; the remainder is reconstructed from the germline J gene. The V call is TRBV20-1, the J call TRBJ2-1; TRBD1 aligns across 7 bases. Trimming at V came to 6 bases and at J to 3 bases, leaving 11 bases not matched to a gene. Germline V gene lookup returns CDR1 DFQATT and CDR2 SNEGSKA (reference sequence). This CDR3 has 15 amino acids. The CDR3 is CSAPTPGQIYNEQFF. The sequenced CDR3 bases are TGCAGTGCCCCAACCCCGGGACAGATCTACAATGAG.

To note about this clone: The read gets to within 3 residues of the CDR3 end, and the germline J gene fills in the rest. The chain couples TRBV6-2 or TRBV6-3 to TRBJ2-1; 10 bases match TRBD2. This CDR3 has 16 amino acids. Looked up from germline, CDR1 is MNHEY and CDR2 is SVGEGT. The J segment lost 8 bases and the V segment lost 5 bases, leaving 12 bases of the junction unmatched. The CDR3 reads CASSRPGASGRHEQFF. Partial CDR3 DNA: TGTGCCAGCAGTCGACCAGGGGCTAGCGGGAGACATGAG.

On this clone itself: With the read ending 3 residues before the CDR3 end, the germline J gene is used to fill in that end. This chain links TRBV7-6 with TRBJ2-3; no firm D call. Germline CDR1 SGHVS, CDR2 FNYEAQ. The CDR3 sequence is 15 residues long. The V end lost 0 bases, the J end lost 3 bases, and 10 bases lay between the germline ends. CDR3 in amino acids: CASSLAGSWTDTQYF. The sequenced CDR3 bases are TGTGCCAGCAGCTTAGCAGGGTCCTGGACAGATACG.

This clone is classed as medium-sized by frequency. The read finishes 3 residues shy of the CDR3 end, and the germline J gene is used to complete it. The chain recombines TRBV18 with TRBJ2-5, with 9 bases identical to TRBD2. The CDR3 covers 15 residues. V gave up 4 bases and J gave up 2 bases; unmatched junction bases: 5. Germline CDR1 and CDR2: KGHSH and LQKENI. Incomplete CDR3 DNA: TGTGCCAGCTCACGGACTAGCGAACTACAAGAGACC. Its protein product is CASSRTSELQET. The whole CDR3 sequence reads CASSRTSELQETQYF.

Turning to this clone: Read coverage stops 3 residues before the CDR3 terminus; the germline J gene supplies the remainder. The chain employs TRBV7-3 and TRBJ2-5, with TRBD2 matching 11 bases. The CDR3 is 17 residues long. With V trimmed by 4 bases and J by 5 bases, 12 bases remained unmatched. Germline CDR1 SGHTA, CDR2 FQGTGA. CDR3 DNA, as far as it was read: TGTGCCAGCAGCTCCACCGGGACTAGCGGAGGGGGGGAGACC. This codes for CASSSTGTSGGGET. The complete CDR3 protein is CASSSTGTSGGGETQYF.

CDR3 residues: CSVPTWGLADRTDTQYF. Partial CDR3 DNA: TGCAGCGTACCCACCTGGGGACTAGCGGACCGCACAGATACG. The chain couples TRBV29-1 to TRBJ2-3; 11 bases match TRBD2. The CDR3 end is not reached by the read, which stops 3 residues before it; the germline J gene fills it in. Germline V gives CDR1 SQVTM, CDR2 ANQGSEA. There are 17 residues in the CDR3. V lost 6 bases to trimming and J lost 1 base; unmatched junction nucleotides: 12.

On this clone itself: The CDR3 is cut off 3 residues early in the read; its end comes from the germline J gene. The chain recombines TRBV18 with TRBJ2-3; TRBD1 aligns across 8 bases. V lost 10 bases, J lost 1 base, and 4 bases stayed unmatched. This CDR3 contains 13 residues. Germline V gene data show CDR1 as KGHSH and CDR2 as LQKENI. CDR3 protein: CATQGAGTDTQYF. Partial CDR3 DNA: TGTGCCACCCAGGGGGCCGGCACAGATACG.

Concerning this clone itself: The observed sequence ends 3 residues before the CDR3 terminus, with the missing tail filled in from the germline J gene. V is TRBV19 and J is TRBJ1-2; D is unclear. This CDR3 comprises 16 residues. CDR1 is LNHDA, CDR2 SQIVND, per germline (reference sequence). The CDR3 region is CASRETGRGNYNDYTF. CDR3 DNA, as far as it was read: TGTGCCAGTAGAGAAACCGGGCGGGGAAACTACAATGAC.

For this clone: The CDR3 end is not reached by the read, which stops 3 residues before it; the germline J gene fills it in. The chain is built from TRBV3-1 (or the pseudogene TRBV3-2) and TRBJ2-5; 8 bases match TRBD2. The V segment lost 3 bases and the J segment 4 bases; nucleotides outside the gene matches: 13. The CDR3 is 17 residues long. Germline V gene lookup returns CDR1 LGHDT and CDR2 YNNKEL (reference sequence). CDR3 residues: CASSHRGREDPSETQYF. The sequenced CDR3 bases are TGTGCCAGCAGCCATCGCGGGCGGGAGGACCCCTCAGAGACC.

As to this clone: Read sequence stops 3 residues before the CDR3 end, and the germline J gene provides the missing end. The gene calls are TRBV6-2 or TRBV6-3 and TRBJ2-2, with 7 bases aligning to TRBD1. There are 15 residues in the CDR3. J was trimmed by 4 bases and V by 0 bases; bases with no gene match: 2. The germline CDR1 and CDR2 sequences are MNHEY and SVGEGT. CDR3 DNA (partial): TGTGCCAGCAGTTACTCGGGACAGCTCACCGGGGAG. It codes for CASSYSGQLTGE. The full-length CDR3 reads as CASSYSGQLTGELFF.

CDR3 sequence: CASSYSTGGWGEQFF. The CDR3 DNA, read in part, is TGTGCCAGCAGTTACTCGACCGGGGGATGGGGTGAG. V usage is TRBV6-2 or TRBV6-3 and J usage is TRBJ2-1; perhaps TRBD2 as D (6 bases). The read ends 3 residues before the CDR3 terminus; that terminus is restored from the germline J gene. CDR1 and CDR2 from the germline V gene are MNHEY and SVGEGT. CDR3 length: 15 residues. Deletions cut 0 bases from V and 9 bases from J, with 15 bases between.

About this clone itself: The read gets to within 3 residues of the CDR3 end, and the germline J gene fills in the rest. The chain uses TRBV7-8 and TRBJ1-4; TRBD1 might be the D (6 bases). This CDR3 is 16 amino acids long. Germline V CDR1 and CDR2: SGHVS, FQNEAQ. The CDR3 bases that were read are TGTGCCAGCAGGGGACACATAAGCTCTGGGGCCAACGTA. Translated, it gives CASRGHISSGANV. Given in full, the CDR3 is CASRGHISSGANVLFF. The variable domain in full, with the rest retrieved from reference TRBV7-8 and TRBJ1-4, is GAGVSQSPRYKVAKRGQDVALRCDPISGHVSLFWYQQALGQGPEFLTYFQNEAQLDKSGLPSDRFFAERPEGSVSTLKIQRTQQEDSAVYLCASRGHISSGANVLFFGSGTQLSVL.

CDR3 DNA (partial): TGTGCCAGTAGTATCTGGGGACAGGGGTACTACGAC. Its translation is CASSIWGQGYYD. The entire CDR3 protein is CASSIWGQGYYDYTF. The chain combines TRBV19 with TRBJ1-2, with TRBD1 identical over 10 bases. The read gets to within 3 residues of the CDR3 end, and the germline J gene fills in the rest. CDR1 LNHDA and CDR2 SQIVND come from the germline V gene (reference sequence). This CDR3 has 15 residues.